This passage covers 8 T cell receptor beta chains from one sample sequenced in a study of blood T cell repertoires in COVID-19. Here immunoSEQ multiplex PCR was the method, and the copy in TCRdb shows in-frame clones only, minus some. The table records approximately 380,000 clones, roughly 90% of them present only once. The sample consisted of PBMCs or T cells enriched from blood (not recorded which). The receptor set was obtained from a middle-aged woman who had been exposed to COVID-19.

This chain's CDR3 is CASSSSRDSYEQYF. For the CDR3, the DNA is TGTGCCAGCAGCAGTTCCCGGGATTCCTACGAGCAGTACTTC. This chain connects TRBV7-8 to TRBJ2-7; tentatively, D is TRBD2 (5 bases). The ends were cut back, 5 bases at V and 1 base at J, with 12 bases in the middle. Germline CDR1 is SGHVS and CDR2 is FQNEAQ. This CDR3 comprises 14 residues.

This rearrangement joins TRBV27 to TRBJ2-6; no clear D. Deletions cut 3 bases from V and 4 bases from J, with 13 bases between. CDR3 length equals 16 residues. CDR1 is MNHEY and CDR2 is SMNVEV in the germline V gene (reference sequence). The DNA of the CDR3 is TGTGCCAGCAGTTTCGAACCAACTTGGGGGGCCAACGTCCTGACTTTC. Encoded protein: CASSFEPTWGANVLTF.

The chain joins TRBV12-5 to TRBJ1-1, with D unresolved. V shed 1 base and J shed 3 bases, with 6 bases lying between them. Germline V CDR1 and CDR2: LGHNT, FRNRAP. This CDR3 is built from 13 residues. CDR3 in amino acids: CASGLGGDTEAFF. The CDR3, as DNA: TGTGCTAGTGGTTTGGGCGGAGACACTGAAGCTTTCTTT.

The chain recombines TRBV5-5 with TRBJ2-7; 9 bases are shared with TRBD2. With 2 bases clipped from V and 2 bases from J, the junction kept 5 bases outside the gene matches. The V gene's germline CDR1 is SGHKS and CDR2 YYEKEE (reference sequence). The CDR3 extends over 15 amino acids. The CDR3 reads CASSFFQRGAYEQYF. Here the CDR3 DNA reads TGTGCCAGCAGCTTCTTCCAGCGGGGGGCCTACGAGCAGTACTTC.

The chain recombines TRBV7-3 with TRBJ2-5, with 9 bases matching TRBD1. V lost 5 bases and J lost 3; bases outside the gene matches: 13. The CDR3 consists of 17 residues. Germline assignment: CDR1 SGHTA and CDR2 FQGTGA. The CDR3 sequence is CASSSIGPGTGKETQYF. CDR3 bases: TGTGCCAGCAGCAGTATAGGCCCGGGGACAGGGAAAGAGACCCAGTACTTC. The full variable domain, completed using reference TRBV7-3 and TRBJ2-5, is GAGVSQTPSNKVTEKGKYVELRCDPISGHTALYWYRQSLGQGPEFLIYFQGTGAADDSGLPNDRFFAVRPEGSVSTLKIQRTERGDSAVYLCASSSIGPGTGKETQYFGPGTRLLVL.

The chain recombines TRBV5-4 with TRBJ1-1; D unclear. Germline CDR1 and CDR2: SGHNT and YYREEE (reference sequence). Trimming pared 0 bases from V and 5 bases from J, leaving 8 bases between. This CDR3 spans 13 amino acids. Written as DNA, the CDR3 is TGTGCCAGCAGCTTGGCCCCCGGGACTGAAGCTTTCTTT. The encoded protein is CASSLAPGTEAFF.

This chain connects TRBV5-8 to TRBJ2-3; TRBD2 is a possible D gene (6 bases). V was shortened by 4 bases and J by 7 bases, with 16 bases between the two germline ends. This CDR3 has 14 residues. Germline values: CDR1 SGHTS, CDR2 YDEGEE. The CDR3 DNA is TGTGCCAGCAGCCATGGGTTAGCGGACCATACGCAGTATTTT. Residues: CASSHGLADHTQYF.

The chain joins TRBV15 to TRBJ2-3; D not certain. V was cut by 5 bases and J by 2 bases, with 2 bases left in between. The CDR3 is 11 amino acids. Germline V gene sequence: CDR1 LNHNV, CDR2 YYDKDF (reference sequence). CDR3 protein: CATSLTDTQYF. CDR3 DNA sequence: TGTGCCACCAGCCTCACAGATACGCAGTATTTT.